This T cell receptor beta chain originates from a study of cytotoxic CD8 clonotypes in ibrutinib-treated CLL. Points from the study as a whole: Whereas clonality rose at ibrutinib response, it declined toward baseline at progression.

Deep sequencing aimed at 1 in 200,000 to 1 in 1 million T cells' resolution. Method: immunoSEQ multiplex PCR; TCRdb's copy keeps in-frame clones and lacks some. The table lists around 91,000 clones, approximately 86% of them singletons. This clone was seen only once. Its antigen is not known. There are 16 residues in the CDR3. With 1 base clipped from V and 9 bases from J, the junction kept 7 bases outside the gene matches. The germline CDR1 and CDR2 sequences are SGHAT and FQNNGV. The origin of this receptor is a human donor with chronic lymphocytic leukemia. The sequences come from PBMCs, collected before ibrutinib treatment. The chain couples TRBV11-2 to TRBJ2-7; 15 nucleotides agree with TRBD2. The CDR3 DNA reads as TGTGCCAGCAGCTTAGGGGCGGGACTAGCGGGAGGTTTGCAGTACTTC. This gives the protein CASSLGAGLAGGLQYF.